This TCR beta chain is drawn from a study of OX40 agonist ivuxolimab in advanced cancers. Study background: Of the participants, 40% to 50% had some prior anti-PD-1, anti-PD-L1 or anti-CTLA-4 therapy, which was allowed. Study results and limitations: CD8+ T cells averaged more expanded clones than CD4+. Some patients who did not respond also had low normalized T-cell clonal expansion.

This CDR3 has 14 residues. Germline V gene data show CDR1 as MDHEN and CDR2 as SYDVKM. The repertoire was sequenced with immunoSEQ multiplex PCR; TCRdb's copy has only in-frame clones and lacks some. The sample carries about 47,000 clones, under 90% recorded once. Concerning this clone itself: Its antigen is undetermined.

The material sequenced was CD4+ or CD8+ T cells sorted from blood, taken in a trial of the OX40 agonist ivuxolimab. The clonotype comes from an adult with an advanced solid tumor such as melanoma, head and neck, liver or kidney cancer. This rearrangement joins TRBV28 to TRBJ2-5; D unclear. The J call may be in error: the DNA end matches TRBJ2-7 better. CDR3 sequence: CASTPLAFGHEQYF. The CDR3 bases are TGTGCCAGCACCCCACTGGCATTCGGGCACGAGCAGTACTTC.